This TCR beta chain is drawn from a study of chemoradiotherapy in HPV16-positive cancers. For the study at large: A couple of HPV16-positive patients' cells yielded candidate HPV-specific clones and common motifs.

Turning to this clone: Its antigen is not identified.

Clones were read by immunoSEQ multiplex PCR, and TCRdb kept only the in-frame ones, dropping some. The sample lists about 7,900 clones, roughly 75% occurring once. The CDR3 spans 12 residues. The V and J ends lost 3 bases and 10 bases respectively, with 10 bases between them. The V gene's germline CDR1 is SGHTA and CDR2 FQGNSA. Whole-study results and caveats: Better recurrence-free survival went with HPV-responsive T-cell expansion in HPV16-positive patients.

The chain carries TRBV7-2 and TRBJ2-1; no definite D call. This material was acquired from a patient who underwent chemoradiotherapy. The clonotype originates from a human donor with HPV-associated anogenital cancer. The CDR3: CASSFLEGEQFF. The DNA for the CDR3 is TGTGCCAGCAGCTTTTTGGAAGGAGAGCAGTTCTTC.